The 5 T cell receptor beta chains in this list originate from one sample, sequenced in a study of shared clonotypes between healthy human individuals. Sequencing was performed with immunoSEQ multiplex PCR; in TCRdb, only in-frame clones are kept and a portion is missing. The data hold over a million clones, with approximately 96% observed a single time. Sequencing used naive CD4+ T cells sorted from blood. As for subset: CD45RA+ positively selected. These receptors originate from a man between 25 and 39 years old in good health.

The CDR3 DNA sequence: TGTGCTAGCGGACGGGACTTTGAGACCCAGTACTTC. It specifies CASGRDFETQYF. V is TRBV7-7 and J is TRBJ2-5; D may be TRBD2 (6 bases). The germline CDR1 and CDR2 sequences are SSHAT and FNYEAQ (reference sequence). There are 12 residues in the CDR3.

The chain has TRBV19 and TRBJ1-5; no clear D. The germline V and J ends were trimmed by 3 bases and 5 bases, with 20 bases remaining between them. This CDR3 spans 17 amino acids. Germline CDR1 LNHDA, CDR2 SQIVND (reference sequence). The chain's CDR3 is CASSIRSVSPGDQPQHF. The CDR3 DNA follows: TGTGCCAGTAGTATTCGGAGCGTTTCCCCGGGAGATCAGCCCCAGCATTTT.

On this clone itself: At the DNA level, this CDR3 is encoded by other sequences in the same sample as well. The V gene is TRBV9, the J gene TRBJ2-1, with TRBD2 matching 9 bases. This CDR3 is built from 15 residues. The germline V gene has CDR1 SGDLS and CDR2 YYNGEE. Trimming cost V 0 bases and J 4 bases; bases outside gene matches: 2. CDR3 sequence reads: CASSVGGRDYNEQFF. The CDR3 nucleotides are TGTGCCAGCAGCGTAGGCGGGAGGGATTACAATGAGCAGTTCTTC.

V gene TRBV7-9 combines with J gene TRBJ2-7; D is undetermined. CDR1 and CDR2 (germline): SEHNR, FQNEAQ (reference sequence). CDR3 length: 15 residues. V shed 4 bases and J shed 4 bases, with 17 bases lying between them. The CDR3 is CASSSPSQEWYEQYF. CDR3 in DNA: TGTGCCAGCAGCTCCCCCTCGCAGGAGTGGTACGAGCAGTACTTC.

The chain employs TRBV4-3 and TRBJ1-2, with D unclear. CDR1 is LGHNA, CDR2 YSLEER, per germline. The CDR3 is made up of 15 amino acids. With 0 bases removed from V and 6 bases from J, the gap between germline ends came to 14 bases. The DNA for the CDR3 is TGCGCCAGCAGCCAAGATATGAGGGTTTGGGATGGCTACACCTTC. Protein product: CASSQDMRVWDGYTF.